These 19 T cell receptor beta chains share one sample of origin, sequenced in a study of immune heterogeneity within non-small cell lung tumors. Multiplex PCR employing 32 V and 13 J primers generated amplicons of the TCR beta CDR3. Each CDR3 protein is one row after TCRdb ran MiXCR on the multiplex PCR reads. In the table there are about 15,000 distinct CDR3 sequences, 25% to 35% of which are singletons. Bulk tumor genomic DNA, 500 to 750 ng per sample, was used as template. Biopsies that were spaced far apart were taken, several per primary tumor, during surgery. Untreated, newly diagnosed non-small cell lung cancer patients underwent curative surgery. Sequencing was done on a sample of lung tumor tissue. These receptors all come from a woman aged 45 to 65 with non-small cell lung cancer.

In the case of this clonotype: A clone one base away is much larger, so this may be a read error. The rearrangement joins TRBV12-3 or TRBV12-4 to TRBJ2-5; D unresolved. Trimming left V 7 bases short and J 3 bases short, with 15 bases between. This CDR3 region has 14 residues. CDR3 amino acids: CASTFVLGEETQYF. The DNA of the CDR3 is TGTGCCAGCACTTTCGTCCTTGGGGAAGAGACCCAGTACTTC.

Judged by abundance, this clonotype is medium-sized. The J gene is TRBJ1-2, the V gene TRBV20-1; D remains ambiguous. Germline V lookup: CDR1 DFQATT, CDR2 SNEGSKA (reference sequence). V was trimmed by 0 bases and J by 2 bases, leaving 19 bases between them. This CDR3 has 17 amino acids. The CDR3: CSAREGSGSGGNYGYTF. As DNA, the CDR3 is TGCAGTGCTAGAGAAGGAAGTGGAAGCGGAGGGAACTATGGCTACACCTTC.

A note on this clonotype: One end of the junction is discordant with germline, which a read error may explain. The rearrangement joins TRBV7-8 to TRBJ1-2; possible D gene TRBD1, 6 bases. The germline gives CDR1 SGHVS, CDR2 FQNEAQ. The CDR3 spans 16 residues. The CDR3 DNA is TGCGCCAGCAGCCCCTCTCAAGGACAGCTAAACTATGGCTACACCTTC. The encoded protein is CASSPSQGQLNYGYTF.

This clonotype was recorded a few times. V usage is TRBV15 and J usage is TRBJ2-5, with unresolved D. This CDR3 is built from 15 residues. Trimming removed 0 bases from V and 4 bases from J, with 12 bases in between. Germline lookup yields CDR1 LNHNV and CDR2 YYDKDF (reference sequence). The CDR3 spells CATSRDKAGAETQYF. The CDR3 DNA reads TGTGCCACCAGCAGAGATAAGGCTGGAGCAGAGACCCAGTACTTC. The whole variable domain, remainder taken from reference TRBV15 and TRBJ2-5, is DAMVIQNPRYQVTQFGKPVTLSCSQTLNHNVMYWYQQKSSQAPKLLFHYYDKDFNNEADTPDNFQSRRPNTSFCFLDIRSPGLGDTAMYLCATSRDKAGAETQYFGPGTRLLVL.

This clonotype turned up a few times. This could be a read error, since a much larger clone is one nucleotide away. V gene TRBV15 combines with J gene TRBJ2-5; D is tentatively TRBD1 or TRBD2 (5 bases each). Looked up from germline, CDR1 is LNHNV and CDR2 is YYDKDF (reference sequence). The CDR3 runs 17 residues. CDR3 sequence: CATIRLRPGRSQETQYF. The CDR3 coding sequence is TGTGCCACCATCAGACTCCGACCGGGACGGAGCCAAGAGACCCAGTACTTC. Based on the CDR3 plus reference TRBV15 and TRBJ2-5, the full variable domain is DAMVIQNPRYQVTQFGKPVTLSCSQTLNHNVMYWYQQKSSQAPKLLFHYYDKDFNNEADTPDNFQSRRPNTSFCFLDIRSPGLGDTAMYLCATIRLRPGRSQETQYFGPGTRLLVL.

In its sample, this clonotype was seen many times. This chain uses TRBV7-9 with TRBJ2-1; D is possibly TRBD2 (6 bases). V lost 1 base and J lost 5, with 15 bases in between. Germline lookup yields CDR1 SEHNR and CDR2 FQNEAQ (reference sequence). This CDR3 is 16 amino acids long. The DNA of the CDR3 is TGTGCCAGCAGCTTAGTGGGGGGAGGAAACAACAATGAGCAGTTCTTC. Its protein product is CASSLVGGGNNNEQFF.

This clonotype appeared a few times. CDR3 in DNA: TGTGCCAGCAGTTTAACCGGGGTTGGGGATACGCAGTATTTT. Its translation: CASSLTGVGDTQYF. This chain links TRBV28 with TRBJ2-3, with D perhaps TRBD2 (5 bases). This CDR3 region has 14 residues. Trimming removed 2 bases from V and 6 bases from J, with 12 bases in between. The germline CDR1 and CDR2 sequences are MDHEN and SYDVKM.

To note about this clonotype: The junction departs from the called germline gene at one end, perhaps through a read error. The V gene is TRBV30, the J gene TRBJ1-6; a possible D gene is TRBD1 (6 bases). Per the germline V gene, CDR1 is GTSNPN and CDR2 is SVGIG (reference sequence). This CDR3 region has 10 residues. Here the CDR3 DNA reads TGTTCCTGGAGCAGGGGCGACCTCCACTTT. It yields the protein CSWSRGDLHF.

This clonotype came up a few times. The junction departs from germline at one end; a sequencing error may be responsible. This chain joins TRBV9 and TRBJ2-2, with 8 bases that match TRBD1. The CDR3 has 15 residues. Germline V CDR1 and CDR2: SGDLS, YYNGEE. The DNA for the CDR3 is TGTGCGAGCATGCGAGGGGACAGGAACGCCGGGGAGCTGTTTTTT. Translating gives CASMRGDRNAGELFF.

This clonotype was found a few times. A much larger clone differs by one base, so this may be a read error. The chain employs TRBV19 and TRBJ1-1, with TRBD1 matching over 9 bases. Per germline, CDR1 LNHDA and CDR2 SQIVND (reference sequence). This CDR3 has 13 amino acids. After removal of 6 bases from V and 11 bases from J, the junction contained 10 bases not matched to a gene. DNA for the CDR3: TGTGCCAGTAGCCGTGATGGACAGGGGATGGCTTTCTTT. It specifies CASSRDGQGMAFF.

V gene TRBV7-8 combines with J gene TRBJ2-7; 11 bases fit TRBD1. Per the germline V gene, CDR1 is SGHVS and CDR2 is FQNEAQ. The CDR3 runs to 15 residues. Trimming took 2 bases from V and 10 from J; bases not matched to a gene: 10. CDR3 loop: CASSLIGTGGGDQYF. The CDR3 region has the DNA TGTGCCAGCAGCTTAATCGGGACAGGGGGTGGCGATCAGTACTTC.

This clonotype was counted at least ten times. The chain uses TRBV5-6 and TRBJ2-3; the match to TRBD1 covers 7 bases. CDR3 length: 15 residues. V was pared by 0 bases and J by 6 bases, with 7 bases of the junction left unmatched. Per germline, CDR1 SGHDT and CDR2 YYEEEE. This CDR3 reads CASSLGQGPGDTQYF. The CDR3 DNA sequence: TGTGCCAGCAGCTTGGGACAGGGTCCCGGGGATACGCAGTATTTT.

This clonotype appeared many times. The rearrangement uses TRBV10-2 and TRBJ1-5; D is ambiguous. The V end was cut by 3 bases, the J end by 0 bases, with 12 bases between. The CDR3 totals 16 residues. Germline V gene lookup returns CDR1 WSHSY and CDR2 SAAADI. The CDR3 loop reads CASSDTDGYSNQPQHF. CDR3 nucleotides: TGCGCCAGCAGTGATACAGACGGTTATAGCAATCAGCCCCAGCATTTT.

About this clonotype itself: This may be a read error, as it is one base from a much larger clone. The chain employs TRBV18 and TRBJ1-5; D might be TRBD1 (6 bases). This CDR3 region has 13 residues. Germline V CDR1 and CDR2: KGHSH, LQKENI. The CDR3 bases are TGTGCCAGCTCACCGGGGGCCAATCAGCCCAAGCATTTT. This translates into CASSPGANQPKHF.

As regards this clonotype: Compared with germline, one end of the junction differs, possibly owing to a read error. The CDR3 nucleotides read TGTGCCAGCAGGCCAGTCCACCCTGGGATGGAGAGGCGAGAGCAGCACTTC. This sequence encodes CASRPVHPGMERREQHF. The chain combines TRBV7-3 with TRBJ2-7; D gene unclear. The CDR3 sequence is 17 residues long. The germline V gene encodes CDR1 SGHTA and CDR2 FQGTGA.

By share, this clonotype counts as medium-sized. The J gene is TRBJ2-2, the V gene TRBV4-1; TRBD2 might be the D (6 bases). Trimming shortened V by 5 bases and J by 1 base, and 11 bases separated the two germline ends. The CDR3 is 15 residues long. Germline CDR1 MGHRA, CDR2 YSYEKL. CDR3 in amino acids: CASSRRDWNTGELFF. The CDR3 nucleotides read TGCGCCAGCAGCAGACGGGACTGGAACACCGGGGAGCTGTTTTTT.

Points on this clonotype: One junction end does not reproduce the germline sequence, and a read error may be involved. The chain recombines TRBV19 with TRBJ1-1, with TRBD1 matching 10 bases. From germline, CDR1 is LNHDA and CDR2 SQIVND (reference sequence). CDR3 size: 14 residues. CDR3 in amino acids: CASNPGTGVTESFF. The CDR3 DNA reads TGTGCCAGTAATCCCGGGACAGGGGTTACTGAATCTTTCTTT.

Relative to its sample, this clonotype is medium-sized. DNA of the CDR3: TGCGCCAGCAGCTTGGAGGGACGGGACATGAACACTGAAGCTTTCTTT. This encodes CASSLEGRDMNTEAFF. This sequence joins TRBV5-1 and TRBJ1-1, with D perhaps matching TRBD1 (6 bases). Germline CDR1 and CDR2: SGHRS and YFSETQ. V was clipped by 0 bases and J by 0 bases, with 12 bases between them. CDR3 length: 16 residues.

This CDR3 reads CASSPTGGDTSGELFF. CDR3 bases: TGTGCCAGCAGCCCGACAGGGGGCGATACGTCCGGGGAGCTGTTTTTT. V usage is TRBV28 and J usage is TRBJ2-2, with 10 bases identical to TRBD1. This CDR3 has 16 residues. Germline-derived CDR1 and CDR2 are MDHEN and SYDVKM. After removal of 6 bases from V and 6 bases from J, the junction contained 10 bases not matched to a gene.